This TCR beta chain was profiled in a study of blood T cell repertoires in COVID-19. Study details: Samples taken during acute and convalescent COVID-19 were collected in the United States, Italy and Spain. The analysed material was cDNA or gDNA that came from T cells, B-cell-depleted T cells, or PBMCs.

In the original analysis: From reference gene primer amplification, estimates of nucleated cell counts were derived. The data were produced by immunoSEQ multiplex PCR, yet TCRdb's version contains in-frame clones alone and is incomplete. From that table come the V and J calls and clone size; the DNA was used to work out D and trimming. This sample yields about 140,000 clones, of which approximately 89% are seen a single time; roughly a tenth belongs to the top ten. Trimming removed 3 bases at V and 4 bases at J, with 4 bases between. The germline V gene encodes CDR1 DFQATT and CDR2 SNEGSKA (reference sequence). The CDR3 consists of 11 residues.

The chain joins TRBV20-1 to TRBJ1-3; D gene ambiguous. The sequenced material came from peripheral blood. This receptor was obtained from a man aged 55 to 69 with active or convalescent COVID-19. The CDR3 sequence: CSASQGNTIYF. The DNA of the CDR3 is TGCAGTGCTAGTCAGGGAAACACCATATATTTT.